These T cell receptor beta chains were read from a single sample in a study of cytomegalovirus exposure and HLA in healthy donors. Generated by immunoSEQ multiplex PCR, the TCRdb table keeps only in-frame clones and is missing some. Of 95,000 to 130,000 clones listed, about four fifths are singletons. The sample consisted of PBMCs. These TCRs come from a man aged 25 to 40 in good health and CMV-seropositive. Each CDR3 is given with its conserved first and last residue. The order of the fields is V gene, clone size, D gene, J gene, CDR3 DNA, CDR3 protein. A D gene is named only where the DNA matches it firmly. Clone size is stated in some rows and not others, as once, few, many or a class when expanded.

>TRBV2|few|TRBD1|TRBJ2-3
TGTGCCAGCAGTGGGGGACAGGGTTACACAGATACGCAGTATTTT
CASSGGQGYTDTQYF
>TRBV7-3|once|-|TRBJ1-2
TGTGCCAGCAGCTACCGCCCTGGGAGGGGCGATGATAATGGCTACACCTTC
CASSYRPGRGDDNGYTF
>TRBV5-1|-|-|TRBJ2-7
TGCGCCAGCAGCTTACAGGGTTACGAGCAGTACTTC
CASSLQGYEQYF
>TRBV5-1|-|TRBD1|TRBJ1-1
TGCGCCAGCAGCTGGGGACAGAAAGGGGCTGAAGCTTTCTTT
CASSWGQKGAEAFF
>TRBV15|-|TRBD2|TRBJ2-3
TGTGCCACCTCCAGACTAGCGGGAGGGACAGATATGCAGTATTTT
CATSRLAGGTDMQYF
>TRBV14|-|-|TRBJ2-3
TGTGCCAGCAGCCAAGTGGGGGGAACTAGCACAGATACGCAGTATTTT
CASSQVGGTSTDTQYF
>TRBV4-3|-|-|TRBJ2-7
TGCGCCAGCAGCCAGGTGACTACAAACTCCTACGAGCAGTACTTC
CASSQVTTNSYEQYF
>TRBV10-1|-|TRBD2|TRBJ2-1
TGCGCCAGCAGTGAGCCGGCGGGGGGACCGGAGCAGTTCTTC
CASSEPAGGPEQFF
>TRBV11-3|few|-|TRBJ1-1
TGTGCCAGCAGCTTAACCCGGACATACATGAACACTGAAGCTTTCTTT
CASSLTRTYMNTEAFF
>TRBV7-9|-|TRBD2|TRBJ2-3
TGTGCCAGCAGCTCCCGGGGTGGAGCGGGGGGGTTTATAGATACGCAGTATTTT
CASSSRGGAGGFIDTQYF
>TRBV6-5|-|-|TRBJ1-4
TGTGCCAGCAGTGCCAGTGGGCTGGGTAATGAAAAACTGTTTTTT
CASSASGLGNEKLFF
>TRBV28|-|-|TRBJ1-1
TGTGCCAGCAGTTTGAGCAAGGGGTCCCTGAACACTGAAGCTTTCTTT
CASSLSKGSLNTEAFF
>TRBV5-6|-|TRBD1|TRBJ1-1
TGTGCCAGCAGCCCGGGACAGGGGAGGGGTAACACTGAAGCTTTCTTT
CASSPGQGRGNTEAFF
>TRBV18|-|-|TRBJ1-1
TGTGCCAGCTCAGACATGCCTTGGAACACTGAAGCTTTCTTT
CASSDMPWNTEAFF
>TRBV5-4|few|TRBD2|TRBJ2-1
TGTGCCAGCAGCGGGAACGCACCGGGGGGGGAGCAGTTCTTC
CASSGNAPGGEQFF
>TRBV27|once|-|TRBJ1-6
TGTGCCAGCAGTCCGCTTGTGTCCGCCGGACCCCTCCACTTT
CASSPLVSAGPLHF
>TRBV6-4|-|TRBD1|TRBJ2-1
TGTGCCAGCAGTCCCGGGACAGGGGGCGCCGATGAGCAGTTCTTC
CASSPGTGGADEQFF
>TRBV5-4|-|-|TRBJ1-1
TGTGCCAGCTTCCGGGACAAAACCTTCACTGAAGCTTTCTTC
CASFRDKTFTEAFF
>TRBV28|-|-|TRBJ2-4
TGTGCCAGCAGTTTAAGACAGCGAGCGGCGGACAGTCAGTACTTC
CASSLRQRAADSQYF
>TRBV6-5|-|-|TRBJ2-1
TGTGCCAGCAGCTTCGACAGCCACAATGAGCAGTTCTTC
CASSFDSHNEQFF
>TRBV15|once|-|TRBJ2-7
TGTGCCACCAGCTTTTCCACCCGCGCCTCCTACGAGCAGTACTTC
CATSFSTRASYEQYF
>TRBV6-1|-|TRBD1|TRBJ1-6
TGTGCCAGCAGTGAAGCAAAGGGGGCGAGGTCACCCCTCCACTTT
CASSEAKGARSPLHF
>TRBV2|-|-|TRBJ1-2
TGTGCCAGCAGTGTTACAGCCGGCTATGGCTACACCTTC
CASSVTAGYGYTF
>TRBV9|-|-|TRBJ2-7
TGTGCCAGCAGCGAGAGCCTCGACACCGCCTACGAGCAGTACTTC
CASSESLDTAYEQYF
>TRBV27|-|-|TRBJ2-7
TGTGCCAGCAGTTCCAGCTCAGGGGAAGTCACCTACGAGCAGTACTTC
CASSSSSGEVTYEQYF
>TRBV15|once|-|TRBJ1-3
TGTGCCACCACCGATGAGGGTTTCGTAAGAAACACCATATATTTT
CATTDEGFVRNTIYF
>TRBV28|-|TRBD1|TRBJ2-7
TGTGCCAGCAGTTTCTGGGGGACAGATTACGAGCAGTACTTC
CASSFWGTDYEQYF
>TRBV5-1|-|-|TRBJ1-2
TGCGCCAGCAGCTTCGGGGGGTCCTATGGCTACACCTTC
CASSFGGSYGYTF
>TRBV13|once|TRBD1|TRBJ2-7
TGTGCCAGCACCCGAACAGGGGACAAAAAGACCTACGAGCAGTACTTC
CASTRTGDKKTYEQYF
>TRBV9|-|-|TRBJ1-1
TGTGCCAGCAGCGTAGTGGGGGCGGGGAACACTGAAGCTTTCTTT
CASSVVGAGNTEAFF
>TRBV4-3|-|TRBD2|TRBJ2-6
TGCGCCAGCAGCCAAGAACGGGGGGGTGGGGCCAACGTCCTGACTTTC
CASSQERGGGANVLTF
>TRBV9|-|-|TRBJ2-1
TGTGCCAGCAGCGTAGCCCCGAGCTCCTACAATGAGCAGTTCTTC
CASSVAPSSYNEQFF
>TRBV18|-|TRBD1|TRBJ2-7
TGTGCCAGCTCACCCAGGACAGGGAAGGGCGAGCAGTACTTC
CASSPRTGKGEQYF
>TRBV9|-|-|TRBJ2-3
TGTGCCAGCAGCCCTGGTCTGCTGGCAAGCACAGATACGCAGTATTTT
CASSPGLLASTDTQYF
>TRBV6-4|-|-|TRBJ2-3
TGTGCCAGCAGTGACTCAATGGGCGCGACAGATACGCAGTATTTT
CASSDSMGATDTQYF
>TRBV6-5|-|-|TRBJ2-7
TGTGCCAGCAGTTACAACGCAGGGGCCTACGAGCAGTACTTC
CASSYNAGAYEQYF
>TRBV12-5|-|-|TRBJ1-2
TGTGCTAGTGGGCCACACCAGGACAGTGGGGGCTACACCTTC
CASGPHQDSGGYTF
>TRBV14|-|-|TRBJ2-2
TGTGCCAGCAGCCAAGGGATACAGGGATCGAACACCGGGGAGCTGTTTTTT
CASSQGIQGSNTGELFF
>TRBV4-3|-|TRBD1|TRBJ2-3
TGCGCCAGCAGCCAAGTATTAACTAAGGGGGCCGGTGATACGCAGTATTTT
CASSQVLTKGAGDTQYF
>TRBV7-9|-|TRBD1|TRBJ2-5
TGTGCCAGCAGCCCGCTGGGACAGCGTAACGGGGAGACCCAGTACTTC
CASSPLGQRNGETQYF
>TRBV28|-|TRBD2|TRBJ2-2
TGTGCCAGCAGTCTCCCCTCCCGGGGGGGGAACACCGGGGAGCTGTTTTTT
CASSLPSRGGNTGELFF
>TRBV7-2|-|-|TRBJ1-2
TGTGCCAGCAGTTCACTCAACTATGGCTACACCTTC
CASSSLNYGYTF
>TRBV11-2|-|TRBD1|TRBJ2-2
TGTGCCAGCAGCTTAAGGGGGCTTAACACCGGGGAGCTGTTTTTT
CASSLRGLNTGELFF
>TRBV9|-|-|TRBJ2-7
TGTGCCAGCAGCGTAGGTCCAGGGCCCTACGAGCAGTACTTC
CASSVGPGPYEQYF
>TRBV18|-|TRBD1|TRBJ1-2
TGTGCCAGCTCACCAGGACAGGATAACTATGGCTACACCTTC
CASSPGQDNYGYTF
>TRBV7-9|-|-|TRBJ1-1
TGTGCCAGCAGCGTCACCCAGGACACTGAAGCTTTCTTT
CASSVTQDTEAFF
>TRBV7-2|-|-|TRBJ2-3
TGTGCCAGCAGGACCGGGAGCGATACGCAGTATTTT
CASRTGSDTQYF
>TRBV18|-|TRBD1|TRBJ2-7
TGTGCCAGCTCCTGGACAGGGGGCGCCGAGCAGTACTTC
CASSWTGGAEQYF
>TRBV30|-|-|TRBJ2-3
TGTGCCTGGAGTGTAAGGAGGGCAGATACGCAGTATTTT
CAWSVRRADTQYF
>TRBV9|-|-|TRBJ2-1
TGTGCCAGCAGCGTAGCCAGCTCCTACAATGAGCAGTTCTTC
CASSVASSYNEQFF
>TRBV5-1|-|-|TRBJ2-7
TGCGCCAGCAGCTTGGGAGGGGGAGCTACCTACGAGCAGTACTTC
CASSLGGGATYEQYF
>TRBV27|-|TRBD2|TRBJ2-7
TGTGCCAGCAGCCCGACTAGCGGGAACTCCTACGAGCAGTACTTC
CASSPTSGNSYEQYF
>TRBV2|-|-|TRBJ1-1
TGTGCCAGCAGTGAAAGGCGGGGTGTGAGCACTGAAGCTTTCTTT
CASSERRGVSTEAFF
>TRBV5-6|-|TRBD1|TRBJ2-4
TGTGCCAGCAGCTTGGGAGGGGGCAGAACCAAAAACATTCAGTACTTC
CASSLGGGRTKNIQYF
>TRBV18|-|TRBD2|TRBJ2-5
TGTGCCAGCTCACCTCTAGCGGGAGTCCAAGAGACCCAGTACTTC
CASSPLAGVQETQYF